The 26 T cell receptor beta chains below were found in one sample sequenced in a study of blood T cell repertoires in COVID-19. Assay: immunoSEQ multiplex PCR; the TCRdb copy retains only in-frame clones and omits some. The table lists a few hundred thousand clones, around 90% of them singletons. What was sequenced was peripheral blood. All receptors come from a man younger than 35 with active or convalescent COVID-19.

This chain connects TRBV29-1 to TRBJ2-1, with TRBD2 matching 7 bases. This CDR3 region has 15 residues. CDR1 is SQVTM and CDR2 is ANQGSEA in the germline V gene. V shed 0 bases, J shed 10 bases, and the junction held 12 bases outside the gene matches. In DNA form, the CDR3 reads TGCAGCGTTGAAGATCCTACCGGGGGGACTGAAGAGCAGTTCTTC. It yields the protein CSVEDPTGGTEEQFF.

In this sample, this clone turned up once. This rearrangement joins TRBV19 to TRBJ2-1, with TRBD2 matching over 7 bases. The trim removed 6 bases at V and 7 bases at J, leaving 3 bases unmatched. The V gene's germline CDR1 is LNHDA and CDR2 SQIVND (reference sequence). This CDR3 has 12 amino acids. CDR3 coding DNA: TGTGCCAGTAGCGAAGCGGGGAATGAGCAGTTCTTC. Residues: CASSEAGNEQFF.

The V gene is TRBV19, the J gene TRBJ1-2; 9 bases agree with TRBD1. V was clipped by 4 bases and J by 4 bases; unmatched bases: 7. Germline assignment: CDR1 LNHDA and CDR2 SQIVND (reference sequence). The CDR3 extends over 15 amino acids. The CDR3 spells CASSNRGQYSYGYTF. DNA of the CDR3: TGTGCCAGTAGTAACAGGGGGCAGTATTCCTATGGCTACACCTTC.

The V and J genes are TRBV18 and TRBJ2-1, with TRBD2 as a possible D gene (5 bases). V was trimmed by 2 bases and J by 0 bases, leaving 11 bases between them. The CDR3 sequence is 16 residues long. Germline CDR1 KGHSH, CDR2 LQKENI. CDR3: CASSPSTGSSYNEQFF. The CDR3 bases are TGTGCCAGCTCACCATCGACGGGGAGCTCCTACAATGAGCAGTTCTTC.

The chain joins TRBV27 to TRBJ1-1; D is ambiguous. Germline V gives CDR1 MNHEY, CDR2 SMNVEV (reference sequence). CDR3 size: 12 residues. Trimming cost V 6 bases and J 4 bases, with 9 bases left between them. For the CDR3, the DNA is TGTGCCAGCAGCCGTAGCGGCACTGAAGCTTTCTTT. Translated, it gives CASSRSGTEAFF.

The chain has TRBV6-2 or TRBV6-3 and TRBJ1-1; TRBD1 aligns across 11 bases. With 4 bases clipped from V and 2 bases from J, the junction kept 0 bases outside the gene matches. Germline lookup yields CDR1 MNHEY and CDR2 SVGEGT. The CDR3 sequence is 14 residues long. The CDR3 protein is CASSWTGGNTEAFF. CDR3 DNA sequence: TGTGCCAGCAGTTGGACAGGGGGCAACACTGAAGCTTTCTTT.

In this sample, this clone turned up once. The chain has TRBV9 and TRBJ1-5, with D unclear. V was trimmed by 0 bases and J by 2 bases, leaving 12 bases between them. Germline V gene lookup returns CDR1 SGDLS and CDR2 YYNGEE. The CDR3 covers 16 residues. In nucleotides, the CDR3 is TGTGCCAGCAGCGTAGGGGGAGCGGGCGGCAATCAGCCCCAGCATTTT. Translation: CASSVGGAGGNQPQHF.

As regards this clone: Other nucleotide sequences from this sample produce the same CDR3. The chain is built from TRBV12-3 or TRBV12-4 and TRBJ2-7; TRBD1 might be the D (6 bases). Between the trimmed V and J ends, which lost 6 bases and 0 bases, there was a span of 9 bases. The CDR3 sequence is 13 residues long. DNA of the CDR3: TGTGCCAGCAGCCCGGACAGCTCCTACGAGCAGTACTTC. Residues: CASSPDSSYEQYF.

V usage is TRBV6-6 and J usage is TRBJ2-7; 8 bases match TRBD1. V shed 3 bases and J 5 bases; nucleotides not matched to a gene: 3. The CDR3 extends over 13 amino acids. CDR1 and CDR2 (germline): MNHNY, SVGAGI (reference sequence). The CDR3 bases are TGTGCCAGCAGTTATCGGACAGGGAACGAGCAGTACTTC. Translated: CASSYRTGNEQYF.

V usage is TRBV24-1 and J usage is TRBJ2-7; 7 bases agree with TRBD2. The V and J ends lost 4 bases and 5 bases, in that order; junction bases with no gene match: 10. The CDR3 is 15 amino acids. CDR1 is KGHDR and CDR2 is SFDVKD in the germline V gene. This chain's CDR3 is CATSDLLVRGDEQYF. The CDR3 DNA follows: TGTGCCACCAGTGACCTCTTGGTCCGGGGGGACGAGCAGTACTTC.

The chain combines TRBV6-1 with TRBJ2-5, with D possibly being TRBD1 (6 bases). CDR1 and CDR2 (germline): MNHNS, SASEGT. This CDR3 is 15 amino acids long. The V end lost 0 bases, the J end lost 2 bases, and 10 bases lay between the germline ends. The CDR3 DNA sequence: TGTGCCAGCAGTGAAGCCGGACAGACACAAGAGACCCAGTACTTC. It encodes CASSEAGQTQETQYF.

The count of this clone is one. The V call is TRBV7-9, the J call TRBJ2-2, with 8 nucleotides matching TRBD2. Germline V gene lookup returns CDR1 SEHNR and CDR2 FQNEAQ (reference sequence). The V gene end was trimmed by 5 bases and the J gene end by 2 bases; junction bases not matched to a gene: 13. This CDR3 region has 18 residues. In DNA, the CDR3 is TGTGCCAGCAGCACTAGCGTTTTAGCGGGGCCCAACACCGGGGAGCTGTTTTTT. Protein: CASSTSVLAGPNTGELFF.

The gene calls are TRBV29-1 and TRBJ2-1, with no clear D. The V end was cut by 7 bases, the J end by 8 bases, with 18 bases between. Germline V gene lookup returns CDR1 SQVTM and CDR2 ANQGSEA. CDR3 size: 13 residues. CDR3 bases: TGCAGCGCCCCGAGTTCGATAGTGGATGAGCAGTTCTTC. Amino acid sequence: CSAPSSIVDEQFF.

The chain recombines TRBV3-1 (or the pseudogene TRBV3-2) with TRBJ1-5, with 10 positions matching TRBD1. The V and J ends lost 3 bases and 2 bases, in that order; junction bases with no gene match: 16. Per the germline V gene, CDR1 is LGHDT and CDR2 is YNNKEL (reference sequence). This CDR3 spans 20 amino acids. The CDR3 region is CASSHPPTGGPSDGNQPQHF. CDR3 sequence (DNA): TGTGCCAGCAGCCACCCCCCGACAGGGGGCCCATCAGATGGCAATCAGCCCCAGCATTTT.

The gene calls are TRBV10-1 and TRBJ2-3; 11 nucleotides agree with TRBD2. The germline V gene has CDR1 WNHNN and CDR2 SYGVQD (reference sequence). This CDR3 region has 16 residues. With V trimmed by 8 bases and J by 0 bases, 7 bases remained unmatched. CDR3 residues: CASSATSGASTDTQYF. The CDR3 bases are TGCGCCAGCTCTGCGACTAGCGGGGCTAGCACAGATACGCAGTATTTT.

The chain combines TRBV19 with TRBJ2-7; D is perhaps TRBD2 (5 bases). The length of the CDR3 is 18 residues. Trimming removed 3 bases from V and 0 bases from J, with 21 bases in between. Germline V lookup: CDR1 LNHDA, CDR2 SQIVND (reference sequence). CDR3 nucleotides: TGTGCCAGTAGTATTGGGAGTACGGACCCGCACCACTCCTACGAGCAGTACTTC. This codes for CASSIGSTDPHHSYEQYF.

The CDR3 loop reads CASSARSSTGHGNTIYF. CDR3 DNA: TGTGCCAGCAGCGCTAGATCTTCGACAGGGCATGGAAACACCATATATTTT. The rearrangement links TRBV7-9 to TRBJ1-3, with 7 bases aligning to TRBD1. With V trimmed by 5 bases and J by 3 bases, 13 bases remained unmatched. The CDR3 consists of 17 residues. The germline CDR1 and CDR2 sequences are SEHNR and FQNEAQ (reference sequence).

The V gene is TRBV7-8, the J gene TRBJ1-1, with TRBD1 matching 8 bases. The V and J ends lost 3 bases and 10 bases, in that order; junction bases with no gene match: 10. Per the germline V gene, CDR1 is SGHVS and CDR2 is FQNEAQ. This CDR3 spans 14 amino acids. The CDR3 here is CASSFGGQAAGAFF. As DNA, the CDR3 is TGTGCCAGCAGCTTTGGGGGACAGGCGGCGGGAGCTTTCTTT.

The CDR3 DNA reads TGTGCCAGCAGTGAAGACAAGTATAGCAATCAGCCCCAGCATTTT. Its translation: CASSEDKYSNQPQHF. The genes are TRBV2 and TRBJ1-5; unclear D gene. The CDR3 has 15 residues. Germline V gene sequence: CDR1 SNHLY, CDR2 FYNNEI. The V and J ends lost 1 base and 0 bases respectively, with 7 bases between them.

The chain is built from TRBV9 and TRBJ2-7; 8 nucleotides match TRBD1. V gave up 0 bases and J gave up 3 bases; unmatched junction bases: 5. Germline assignment: CDR1 SGDLS and CDR2 YYNGEE. This CDR3 is 15 amino acids long. The CDR3 protein is CASSVGQGTYYEQYF. The CDR3 DNA is TGTGCCAGCAGCGTAGGACAGGGGACCTACTACGAGCAGTACTTC.

This clone was observed a single time. The chain links TRBV18 to TRBJ1-6; 8 nucleotides line up with TRBD1. Germline CDR1 is KGHSH and CDR2 is LQKENI. V shed 6 bases, J shed 5 bases, and the junction held 3 bases outside the gene matches. The CDR3 extends over 14 amino acids. CDR3 sequence reads: CASSSTGDNSPLHF. The CDR3 DNA is TGTGCCAGCTCTTCGACAGGGGATAATTCACCCCTCCACTTT.

The chain recombines TRBV19 with TRBJ2-7; TRBD1 matches at 7 bases. CDR1 LNHDA and CDR2 SQIVND come from the germline V gene (reference sequence). The CDR3 totals 14 residues. Trimming removed 3 bases from V and 5 bases from J; junction bases left unmatched: 7. CDR3 coding DNA: TGTGCCAGTAGTATTAGACAGGGTATCAACGAGCAGTACTTC. It yields the protein CASSIRQGINEQYF.

This clone appeared many times. The CDR3 coding sequence is TGTGCCAGCAGTGACACCGCGGGGTCTAGCACAGATACGCAGTATTTT. Residues: CASSDTAGSSTDTQYF. V usage is TRBV6-4 and J usage is TRBJ2-3, with TRBD2 as a possible D gene (6 bases). In germline, CDR1 is MRHNA, CDR2 SNTAGT. Trimming took off 2 bases at V and 0 bases at J, with 12 bases between the two ends. The CDR3 runs 16 residues.

The chain couples TRBV5-1 to TRBJ2-1, with a tentative D call TRBD1 (5 bases). This CDR3 has 16 residues. CDR1 is SGHRS and CDR2 is YFSETQ in the germline V gene. Trimming pared 4 bases from V and 3 bases from J, leaving 17 bases between. CDR3 sequence: CASSETGQLVYNEQFF. CDR3 bases: TGCGCCAGCAGCGAAACCGGACAACTTGTCTACAATGAGCAGTTCTTC.

V usage is TRBV15 and J usage is TRBJ1-1; the D gene is possibly TRBD1 (5 bases). Germline CDR1 LNHNV, CDR2 YYDKDF (reference sequence). V lost 3 bases and J 4 bases, leaving 15 bases between the germline ends. The CDR3 runs to 15 residues. The CDR3 sequence is CATSRETRRGTEAFF. The CDR3 region has the DNA TGTGCCACCAGCAGGGAAACAAGAAGGGGCACTGAAGCTTTCTTT.

The rearrangement uses TRBV5-1 and TRBJ1-6; 9 nucleotides line up with TRBD1. Germline trimming cut 4 bases from V and 10 bases from J; bases unmatched to any gene: 9. In germline, CDR1 is SGHRS, CDR2 YFSETQ. The CDR3 runs 15 residues. For the CDR3, the DNA is TGCGCCAGCAGCACAACGGACAGGGGAGGATCACCCCTCCACTTT. This gives the protein CASSTTDRGGSPLHF.